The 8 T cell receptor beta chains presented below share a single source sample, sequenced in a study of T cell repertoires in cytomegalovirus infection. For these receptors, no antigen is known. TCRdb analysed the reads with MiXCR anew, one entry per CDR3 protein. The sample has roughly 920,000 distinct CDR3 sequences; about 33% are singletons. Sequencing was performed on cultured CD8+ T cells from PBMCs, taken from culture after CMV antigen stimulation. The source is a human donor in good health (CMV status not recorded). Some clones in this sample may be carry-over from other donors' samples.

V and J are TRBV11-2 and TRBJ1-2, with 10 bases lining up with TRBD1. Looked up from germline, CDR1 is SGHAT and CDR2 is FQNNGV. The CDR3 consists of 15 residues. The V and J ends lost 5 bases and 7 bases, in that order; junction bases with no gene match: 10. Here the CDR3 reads CASSRTGQGPFGYTF. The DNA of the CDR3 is TGTGCCAGCAGCCGGACGGGACAGGGGCCTTTTGGCTACACCTTC. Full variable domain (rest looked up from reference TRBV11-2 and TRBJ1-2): EAGVAQSPRYKIIEKRQSVAFWCNPISGHATLYWYQQILGQGPKLLIQFQNNGVVDDSQLPKDRFSAERLKGVDSTLKIQPAKLEDSAVYLCASSRTGQGPFGYTFGSGTRLTVV.

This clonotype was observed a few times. The CDR3 nucleotides read TGTGCCAGCAGTTTATATAGTGGAAGCGAGCAGTACGTC. Translating it yields CASSLYSGSEQYV. This chain joins TRBV27 and TRBJ2-7; the D is unclear. V gave up 1 base and J gave up 6 bases, with 10 bases separating them. The CDR3 covers 13 residues. The germline CDR1 and CDR2 sequences are MNHEY and SMNVEV (reference sequence).

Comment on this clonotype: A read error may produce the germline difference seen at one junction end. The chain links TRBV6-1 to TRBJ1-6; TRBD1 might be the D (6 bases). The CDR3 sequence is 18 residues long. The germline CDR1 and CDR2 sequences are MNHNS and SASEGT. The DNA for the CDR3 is TGTGCCAGCAATGAACAGGCCACAGGGAACACCTATAATTCACCCCTCCACTTT. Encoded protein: CASNEQATGNTYNSPLHF.

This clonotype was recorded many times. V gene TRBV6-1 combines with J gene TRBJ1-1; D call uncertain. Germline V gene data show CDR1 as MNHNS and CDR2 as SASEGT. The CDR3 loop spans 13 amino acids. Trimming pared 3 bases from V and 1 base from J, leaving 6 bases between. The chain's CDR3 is CASSDYQNTEAFF. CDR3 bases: TGTGCCAGCAGTGATTATCAGAACACTGAAGCTTTCTTT.

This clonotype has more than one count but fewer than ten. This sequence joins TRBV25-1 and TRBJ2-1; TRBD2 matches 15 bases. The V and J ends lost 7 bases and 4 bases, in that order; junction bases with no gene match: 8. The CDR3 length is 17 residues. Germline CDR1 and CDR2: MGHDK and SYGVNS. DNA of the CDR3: TGTGCCAGCACTGGACTAGCGGGGGGGGTGACATACAATGAGCAGTTCTTC. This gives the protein CASTGLAGGVTYNEQFF.

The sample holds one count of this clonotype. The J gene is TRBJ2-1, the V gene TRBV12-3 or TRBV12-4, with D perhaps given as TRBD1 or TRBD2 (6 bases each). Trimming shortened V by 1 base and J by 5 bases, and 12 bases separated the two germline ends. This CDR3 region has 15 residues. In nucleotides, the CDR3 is TGTGCCAGCAGTTTAGAGGGGGGAACCGACAATGAGCAGTTCTTC. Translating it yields CASSLEGGTDNEQFF.

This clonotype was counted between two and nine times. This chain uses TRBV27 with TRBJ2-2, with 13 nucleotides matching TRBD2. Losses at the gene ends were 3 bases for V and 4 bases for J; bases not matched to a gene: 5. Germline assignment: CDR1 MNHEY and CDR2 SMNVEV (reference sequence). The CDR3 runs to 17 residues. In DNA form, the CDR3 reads TGTGCCAGCAGTTTTGGACTAGCGGGGGCCTCCACCGGGGAGCTGTTTTTT. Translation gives CASSFGLAGASTGELFF.

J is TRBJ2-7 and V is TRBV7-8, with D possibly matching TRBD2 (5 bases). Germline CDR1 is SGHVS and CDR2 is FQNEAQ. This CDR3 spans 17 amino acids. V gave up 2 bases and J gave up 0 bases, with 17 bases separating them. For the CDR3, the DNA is TGTGCCAGCAGCTTATCGGACTTGGACGGGATCTCCTACGAGCAGTACTTC. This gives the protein CASSLSDLDGISYEQYF.